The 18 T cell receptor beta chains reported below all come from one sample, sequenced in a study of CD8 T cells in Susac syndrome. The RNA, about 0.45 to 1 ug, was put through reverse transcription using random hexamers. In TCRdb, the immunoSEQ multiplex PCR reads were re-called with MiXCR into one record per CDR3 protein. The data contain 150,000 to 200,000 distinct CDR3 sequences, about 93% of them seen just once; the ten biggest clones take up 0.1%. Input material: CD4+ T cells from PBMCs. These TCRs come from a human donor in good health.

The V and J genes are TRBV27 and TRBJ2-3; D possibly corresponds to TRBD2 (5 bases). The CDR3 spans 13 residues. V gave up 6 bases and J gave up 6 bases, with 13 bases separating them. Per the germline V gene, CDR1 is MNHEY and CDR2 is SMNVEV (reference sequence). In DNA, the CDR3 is TGTGCCAGCAGGGACTGGAGCGCGGATACGCAGTATTTT. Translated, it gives CASRDWSADTQYF.

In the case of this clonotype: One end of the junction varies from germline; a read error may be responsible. CDR3 protein: CASSRGFETEAFF. CDR3 DNA sequence: TGTGCTAGCAGCCGAGGTTTTGAGACTGAAGCTTTCTTT. The V call is TRBV7-7, the J call TRBJ1-1; D is ambiguous. This CDR3 contains 13 residues. Germline assignment: CDR1 SSHAT and CDR2 FNYEAQ (reference sequence).

CDR3 nucleotide sequence: TGTGCCAGCGCCCGGGGCCGGGGGACCGGGGAGCTGTTTTTT. This codes for CASARGRGTGELFF. V and J are TRBV7-8 and TRBJ2-2; D perhaps matches TRBD2 (6 bases). Trimming took off 8 bases at V and 5 bases at J, with 15 bases between the two ends. Germline V gene lookup returns CDR1 SGHVS and CDR2 FQNEAQ. The CDR3 is 14 amino acids. Looking up the rest from reference TRBV7-8 and TRBJ2-2 gives the full variable domain: GAGVSQSPRYKVAKRGQDVALRCDPISGHVSLFWYQQALGQGPEFLTYFQNEAQLDKSGLPSDRFFAERPEGSVSTLKIQRTQQEDSAVYLCASARGRGTGELFFGEGSRLTVL.

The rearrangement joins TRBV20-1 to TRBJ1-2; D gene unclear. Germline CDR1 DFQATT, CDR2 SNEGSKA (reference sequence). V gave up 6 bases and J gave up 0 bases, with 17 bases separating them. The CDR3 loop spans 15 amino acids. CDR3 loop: CSAQVLGGPNYGYTF. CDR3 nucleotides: TGCAGTGCCCAGGTCCTAGGAGGGCCTAACTATGGCTACACCTTC.

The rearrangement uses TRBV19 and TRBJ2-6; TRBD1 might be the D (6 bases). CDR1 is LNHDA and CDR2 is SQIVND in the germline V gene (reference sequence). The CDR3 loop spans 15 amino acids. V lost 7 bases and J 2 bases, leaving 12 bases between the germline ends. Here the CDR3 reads CASIEGGTGANVLTF. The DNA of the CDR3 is TGTGCCAGTATAGAAGGGGGAACTGGGGCCAACGTCCTGACTTTC.

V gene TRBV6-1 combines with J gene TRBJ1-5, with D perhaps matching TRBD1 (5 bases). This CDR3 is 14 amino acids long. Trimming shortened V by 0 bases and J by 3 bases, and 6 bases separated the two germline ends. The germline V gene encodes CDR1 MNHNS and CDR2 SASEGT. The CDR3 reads CASSEAGANQPQHF. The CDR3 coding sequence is TGTGCCAGCAGTGAAGCAGGGGCCAATCAGCCCCAGCATTTT.

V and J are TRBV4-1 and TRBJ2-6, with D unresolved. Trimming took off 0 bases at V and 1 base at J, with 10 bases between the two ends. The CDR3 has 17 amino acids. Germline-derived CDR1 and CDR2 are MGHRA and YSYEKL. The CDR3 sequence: CASSQDMRRSGANVLTF. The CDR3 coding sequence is TGCGCCAGCAGCCAAGATATGCGCCGGTCTGGGGCCAACGTCCTGACTTTC.

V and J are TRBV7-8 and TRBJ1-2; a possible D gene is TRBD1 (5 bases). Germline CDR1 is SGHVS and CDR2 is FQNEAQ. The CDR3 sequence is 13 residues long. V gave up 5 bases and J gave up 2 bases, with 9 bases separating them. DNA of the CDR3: TGTGCCAGCAGCCCTAAGGGGAACTATGGCTACACCTTC. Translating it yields CASSPKGNYGYTF.

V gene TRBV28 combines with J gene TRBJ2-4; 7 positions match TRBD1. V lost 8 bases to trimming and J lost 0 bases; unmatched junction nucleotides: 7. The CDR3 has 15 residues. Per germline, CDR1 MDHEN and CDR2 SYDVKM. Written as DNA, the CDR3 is TGTGCCAGCGGCGGACAGGTCAAAGCCAAAAACATTCAGTACTTC. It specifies CASGGQVKAKNIQYF.

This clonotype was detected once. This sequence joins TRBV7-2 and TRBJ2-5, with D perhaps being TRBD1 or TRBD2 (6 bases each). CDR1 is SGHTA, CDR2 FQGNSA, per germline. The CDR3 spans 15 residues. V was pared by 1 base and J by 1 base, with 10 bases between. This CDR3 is CASSLGKGGQETQYF. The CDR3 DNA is TGTGCCAGCAGCTTAGGGAAGGGGGGCCAAGAGACCCAGTACTTC.

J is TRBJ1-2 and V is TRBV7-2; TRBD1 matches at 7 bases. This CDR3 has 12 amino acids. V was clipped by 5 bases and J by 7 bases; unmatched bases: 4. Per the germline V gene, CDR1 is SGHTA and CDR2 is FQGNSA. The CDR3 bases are TGTGCCAGCAGCCCTGACAGGGCTGGCTACACCTTC. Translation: CASSPDRAGYTF.

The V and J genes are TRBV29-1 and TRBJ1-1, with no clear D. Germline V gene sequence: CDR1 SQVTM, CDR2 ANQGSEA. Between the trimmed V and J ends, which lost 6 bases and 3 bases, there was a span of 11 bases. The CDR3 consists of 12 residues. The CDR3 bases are TGCAGCGTGAAGCACAGCGACACTGAAGCTTTCTTT. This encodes CSVKHSDTEAFF.

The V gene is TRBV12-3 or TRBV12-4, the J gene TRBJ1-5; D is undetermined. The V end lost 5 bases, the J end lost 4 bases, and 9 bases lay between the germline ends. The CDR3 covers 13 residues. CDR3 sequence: CASSVWGNQPQHF. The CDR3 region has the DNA TGTGCCAGCAGTGTATGGGGAAATCAGCCCCAGCATTTT.

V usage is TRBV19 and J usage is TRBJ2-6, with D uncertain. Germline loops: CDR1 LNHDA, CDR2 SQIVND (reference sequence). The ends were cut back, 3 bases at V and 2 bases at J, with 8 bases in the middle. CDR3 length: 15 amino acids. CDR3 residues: CASSIDYPGANVLTF. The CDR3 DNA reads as TGTGCCAGTAGTATTGATTATCCTGGGGCCAACGTCCTGACTTTC.

In DNA form, the CDR3 reads TGTGCCAGCCGGATGACAGGGCTGAGCTCCTACGAGCAGTACTTC. Protein sequence: CASRMTGLSSYEQYF. The gene calls are TRBV28 and TRBJ2-7; TRBD1 matches at 7 bases. This CDR3 is 15 amino acids long. V was pared by 8 bases and J by 0 bases, with 10 bases of the junction left unmatched. Germline V gives CDR1 MDHEN, CDR2 SYDVKM.

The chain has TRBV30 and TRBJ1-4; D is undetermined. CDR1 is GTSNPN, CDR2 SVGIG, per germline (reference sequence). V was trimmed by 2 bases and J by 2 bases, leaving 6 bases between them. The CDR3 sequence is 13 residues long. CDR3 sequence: CAWSWRTNEKLFF. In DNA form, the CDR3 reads TGTGCCTGGAGTTGGAGGACTAATGAAAAACTGTTTTTT. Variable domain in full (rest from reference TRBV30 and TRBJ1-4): SQTIHQWPATLVQPVGSPLSLECTVEGTSNPNLYWYRQAAGRGLQLLFYSVGIGQISSEVPQNLSASRPQDRQFILSSKKLLLSDSGFYLCAWSWRTNEKLFFGSGTQLSVL.

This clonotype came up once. The CDR3 coding sequence is TGTGCCAGCAGTGGGCCGGGAGGGTCAGTTTCACCCCTCCACTTT. Translating it yields CASSGPGGSVSPLHF. This chain joins TRBV2 and TRBJ1-6; D gene uncertain. This CDR3 region has 15 residues. The germline V gene encodes CDR1 SNHLY and CDR2 FYNNEI. V lost 4 bases to trimming and J lost 9 bases, with 16 bases between them.

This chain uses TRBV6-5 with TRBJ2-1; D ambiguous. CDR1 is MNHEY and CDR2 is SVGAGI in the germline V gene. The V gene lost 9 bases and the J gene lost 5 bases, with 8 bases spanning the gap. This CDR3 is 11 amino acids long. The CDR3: CASLNHNEQFF. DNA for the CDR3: TGTGCCAGTCTTAATCACAATGAGCAGTTCTTC.